One sample yielded the 2 T cell receptor beta chains listed below, sequenced in a study of molecular identifiers for immune sequencing clone quantification. TCRdb re-derived calls from the PCR reads in MiXCR, one entry per CDR3 protein. The profile covers about 640,000 distinct CDR3 sequences, with about 20% appearing a single time and roughly 0.85% taken by the ten largest. Sequenced material: naive CD8+ T cells from blood, with Jurkat cell RNA spiked in. The sample's subset: FACS-sorted CD8+CD4-CCR7+CD45RA+ naive T cells. These receptors all stem from a human donor in good health. Some libraries in this study had Jurkat cell RNA spiked in.

This clonotype was picked up many times. The chain uses TRBV29-1 and TRBJ2-5, with 7 positions matching TRBD1. CDR3 size: 12 residues. Trimming cost V 6 bases and J 2 bases; bases outside gene matches: 3. From germline, CDR1 is SQVTM and CDR2 ANQGSEA. Here the CDR3 reads CSVLGQQETQYF. The CDR3 region has the DNA TGCAGCGTCCTGGGACAGCAAGAGACCCAGTACTTC.

The chain has TRBV4-3 and TRBJ1-1, with D possibly matching TRBD1 (5 bases). The CDR3 consists of 15 residues. From germline, CDR1 is LGHNA and CDR2 YSLEER. V lost 1 base and J lost 8, with 17 bases in between. The CDR3 here is CASSQGRGAGIEAFF. CDR3 DNA: TGCGCCAGCAGCCAAGGACGTGGGGCCGGGATAGAAGCTTTCTTT.